One sample yielded the 20 T cell receptor beta chains listed below, sequenced in a study of T cell responses to AZD1222 COVID-19 vaccine. Measured with immunoSEQ multiplex PCR; TCRdb has only the in-frame clones, and not every one. The sample has some 97,000 clones, around 90% seen once; the top ten hold about 1.8%. This specimen consisted of peripheral blood, obtained on day 0 of AZD1222 vaccination. These receptor sequences come from an adult in good health.

The chain recombines TRBV5-6 with TRBJ1-5; D unclear. V lost 0 bases, J lost 11 bases, and 15 bases lay in between. CDR1 and CDR2 (germline): SGHDT, YYEEEE. This CDR3 comprises 14 residues. DNA for the CDR3: TGTGCCAGCAGCTTGGAAGGAACTGCCCGGGCCCAGCATTTT. The encoded protein is CASSLEGTARAQHF.

J is TRBJ2-1 and V is TRBV14, with TRBD1 as a possible D gene (6 bases). Germline V gene data show CDR1 as SGHDN and CDR2 as FVKESK. Trimming left V 3 bases short and J 6 bases short, with 9 bases between. CDR3 length: 13 residues. The CDR3 DNA is TGTGCCAGCAGCCACAGGGGTACCAATGAGCAGTTCTTC. It specifies CASSHRGTNEQFF.

The rearrangement links TRBV30 to TRBJ1-3, with D possibly TRBD1 on 6 matching bases. The CDR3 extends over 15 amino acids. Germline-derived CDR1 and CDR2 are GTSNPN and SVGIG (reference sequence). Trimming removed 4 bases from V and 2 bases from J, with 15 bases in between. In DNA form, the CDR3 reads TGTGCCTGGAAAAGGGGGAGACTTCCTGGAAACACCATATATTTT. Protein: CAWKRGRLPGNTIYF. The whole variable domain, filled in from reference TRBV30 and TRBJ1-3, reads SQTIHQWPATLVQPVGSPLSLECTVEGTSNPNLYWYRQAAGRGLQLLFYSVGIGQISSEVPQNLSASRPQDRQFILSSKKLLLSDSGFYLCAWKRGRLPGNTIYFGEGSWLTVV.

J is TRBJ2-1 and V is TRBV6-6; tentative D call: TRBD2 (6 bases). The CDR3 is made up of 16 amino acids. Trimming left V 3 bases short and J 1 base short, with 13 bases between. Germline CDR1 is MNHNY and CDR2 is SVGAGI (reference sequence). CDR3 bases: TGTGCCAGCAGTTATTCCCTAGCGCTATCCTACAATGAGCAGTTCTTC. It is translated as CASSYSLALSYNEQFF.

The chain has TRBV29-1 and TRBJ2-7; D is unclear. In germline, CDR1 is SQVTM, CDR2 ANQGSEA. The length of the CDR3 is 13 residues. The germline V and J ends were trimmed by 4 bases and 3 bases, with 13 bases remaining between them. CDR3 DNA: TGCAGCGTTGGGGCAGCTACGGGCTACGAGCAGTACTTC. It yields the protein CSVGAATGYEQYF.

The chain has TRBV30 and TRBJ2-6; the match to TRBD1 covers 7 bases. This CDR3 spans 16 amino acids. V shed 5 bases, J shed 0 bases, and the junction held 7 bases outside the gene matches. Germline values: CDR1 GTSNPN, CDR2 SVGIG (reference sequence). CDR3 sequence (DNA): TGTGCCTGGGGGGAGACAGGGCTCTCTGGGGCCAACGTCCTGACTTTC. Amino acids: CAWGETGLSGANVLTF.

This chain uses TRBV4-1 with TRBJ2-5, with 7 bases fitting TRBD2. Germline trimming cut 1 base from V and 2 bases from J; bases unmatched to any gene: 7. Germline V gene data show CDR1 as MGHRA and CDR2 as YSYEKL. The CDR3 is 16 amino acids. Here the CDR3 reads CASSQGEGNPQETQYF. The CDR3 nucleotides are TGCGCCAGCAGCCAAGGGGAGGGGAACCCACAAGAGACCCAGTACTTC.

The CDR3 nucleotides are TGTGCCAGTAAACCAGATCTGGCTATGAATAATTCACCCCTCCACTTT. Translating it yields CASKPDLAMNNSPLHF. The rearrangement joins TRBV19 to TRBJ1-6; D is unclear. Trimming took off 7 bases at V and 5 bases at J, with 18 bases between the two ends. CDR1 and CDR2 (germline): LNHDA, SQIVND (reference sequence). The CDR3 runs to 16 residues.

This clone occurred a few times. The rearrangement joins TRBV10-3 to TRBJ1-2; TRBD1 matches 8 bases. J gave up 5 bases and V 6 bases, and 5 bases lay outside the gene matches. Germline CDR1 and CDR2: ENHRY and SYGVKD. This CDR3 is 13 amino acids long. CDR3 sequence (DNA): TGTGCCATCAGACCAGGGGGCGCTTATGGCTACACCTTC. Translated, it gives CAIRPGGAYGYTF.

This chain uses TRBV28 with TRBJ1-3; maybe TRBD1 (5 bases). CDR3 length: 17 residues. Germline assignment: CDR1 MDHEN and CDR2 SYDVKM. V lost 7 bases to trimming and J lost 3 bases, with 22 bases between them. CDR3 DNA sequence: TGTGCCAGCACCCCCAGTGGGGGGGAAAGACTTGGAAACACCATATATTTT. Translated, it gives CASTPSGGERLGNTIYF.

V is TRBV9 and J is TRBJ2-2; D is uncertain. Germline loops: CDR1 SGDLS, CDR2 YYNGEE. The CDR3 is 15 amino acids. V was pared by 3 bases and J by 4 bases, with 13 bases between. The CDR3, as DNA: TGTGCCAGCAGCGCTCCTGCCCCGGTCACCGGGGAGCTGTTTTTT. Its protein product is CASSAPAPVTGELFF.

The rearrangement uses TRBV5-1 and TRBJ2-1; tentatively, D is TRBD1 (5 bases). V shed 2 bases and J shed 7 bases, with 10 bases lying between them. The germline gives CDR1 SGHRS, CDR2 YFSETQ. This CDR3 contains 13 residues. The CDR3 loop reads CASSFPRDNEQFF. The CDR3 DNA sequence: TGCGCCAGCAGCTTCCCCAGGGATAATGAGCAGTTCTTC. The complete variable domain, with remaining parts taken from reference TRBV5-1 and TRBJ2-1, reads KAGVTQTPRYLIKTRGQQVTLSCSPISGHRSVSWYQQTPGQGLQFLFEYFSETQRNKGNFPGRFSGRQFSNSRSEMNVSTLELGDSALYLCASSFPRDNEQFFGPGTRLTVL.

V and J are TRBV6-2 or TRBV6-3 and TRBJ2-7; tentatively, D is TRBD1 (5 bases). CDR1 and CDR2 from the germline V gene are MNHEY and SVGEGT. The CDR3 has 13 residues. The V and J ends lost 5 bases and 5 bases respectively, with 13 bases between them. The CDR3 nucleotides read TGTGCCAGCAGTACCCTCGGCAGGGACGAGCAGTACTTC. Translating gives CASSTLGRDEQYF.

The count of this clone is one. The chain uses TRBV18 and TRBJ1-2; D not resolved. The CDR3 totals 15 residues. V lost 3 bases, J lost 2 bases, and 13 bases lay in between. The germline CDR1 and CDR2 sequences are KGHSH and LQKENI. Here the CDR3 reads CASSPQVDRNYGYTF. DNA of the CDR3: TGTGCCAGCTCACCCCAGGTAGACCGGAACTATGGCTACACCTTC.

The chain combines TRBV12-3 or TRBV12-4 with TRBJ1-6, with D hard to call. The ends were cut back, 5 bases at V and 7 bases at J, with 3 bases in the middle. This CDR3 is 11 amino acids long. CDR3 nucleotide sequence: TGTGCCAGCAGTGGAAATTCACCCCTCCACTTT. This codes for CASSGNSPLHF.

This clone was seen just once. The genes are TRBV12-2 and TRBJ1-1. TRBV12-2 is a recognized pseudogene. This CDR3 region has 12 residues. CDR3 DNA sequence: TGTGCAAGTCGCCCGTATGGGACTGAAGCTTTCTTT. Translating it yields CASRPYGTEAFF.

The chain couples TRBV2 to TRBJ1-3, with TRBD1 as a possible D gene (5 bases). Germline lookup yields CDR1 SNHLY and CDR2 FYNNEI. This CDR3 has 14 amino acids. V was cut by 10 bases and J by 0 bases, with 13 bases left in between. CDR3 DNA sequence: TGTGCCACAAAAGGTGGACACTCTGGAAACACCATATATTTT. It encodes CATKGGHSGNTIYF.

The rearrangement links TRBV28 to TRBJ2-2; TRBD2 matches at 10 bases. J was trimmed by 7 bases and V by 6 bases; bases with no gene match: 11. The CDR3 extends over 16 amino acids. Germline V gene sequence: CDR1 MDHEN, CDR2 SYDVKM. CDR3: CASSLTSGLGGGELFF. CDR3 DNA: TGTGCCAGCAGCCTGACTAGCGGGTTGGGGGGCGGGGAGCTGTTTTTT. Variable domain in full (rest from reference TRBV28 and TRBJ2-2): DVKVTQSSRYLVKRTGEKVFLECVQDMDHENMFWYRQDPGLGLRLIYFSYDVKMKEKGDIPEGYSVSREKKERFSLILESASTNQTSMYLCASSLTSGLGGGELFFGEGSRLTVL.

V gene TRBV6-2 or TRBV6-3 combines with J gene TRBJ1-2, with TRBD1 matching over 10 bases. V lost 2 bases to trimming and J lost 5 bases; unmatched junction nucleotides: 5. From germline, CDR1 is MNHEY and CDR2 SVGEGT. The CDR3 spans 15 residues. The CDR3 sequence is CASSYLDRGMYGYTF. The CDR3 nucleotides read TGTGCCAGCAGTTACCTGGACAGGGGGATGTATGGCTACACCTTC.

This clone was picked up a small number of times. The chain carries TRBV2 and TRBJ1-5; the match to TRBD1 covers 7 bases. Looked up from germline, CDR1 is SNHLY and CDR2 is FYNNEI. V was clipped by 6 bases and J by 7 bases; unmatched bases: 6. This CDR3 has 13 amino acids. The CDR3 DNA is TGTGCCAGCAGCCTGACAGGGTTCCAGCCCCAGCATTTT. Amino acids: CASSLTGFQPQHF.